One and the same sample provided the 23 T cell receptor beta chains below, sequenced in a study of T cell clonotyping in hematopoietic cell transplantation. Produced via immunoSEQ multiplex PCR; TCRdb's table is partial and in-frame only. The top ten hold around 1.8% of the sample, which has about 28,000 clones, 82% seen once. Specified time point: recipient sample about 28 days before transplant, after cytoreduction. Sequences were derived from peripheral blood mononuclear cells, sampled before stem cell transplant. The receptors were sampled from a man aged 35 to 55 with acute myeloid leukemia. Some clones in this sample may be carry-over from other donors' samples.

This chain joins TRBV9 and TRBJ2-1; 7 positions agree with TRBD1. CDR1 is SGDLS, CDR2 YYNGEE, per germline. The CDR3 runs to 16 residues. V was pared by 2 bases and J by 4 bases, with 9 bases of the junction left unmatched. The CDR3 here is CASSVDPGQRYNEQFF. CDR3 DNA sequence: TGTGCCAGCAGCGTGGACCCGGGACAGCGTTACAATGAGCAGTTCTTC. The entire variable domain, with the rest obtained from reference TRBV9 and TRBJ2-1, is as follows: DSGVTQTPKHLITATGQRVTLRCSPRSGDLSVYWYQQSLDQGLQFLIQYYNGEERAKGNILERFSAQQFPDLHSELNLSSLELGDSALYFCASSVDPGQRYNEQFFGPGTRLTVL.

The chain has TRBV4-3 and TRBJ1-2; unclear D gene. Germline CDR1 reads LGHNA; CDR2 reads YSLEER. With 3 bases removed from V and 4 bases from J, the gap between germline ends came to 9 bases. The CDR3 extends over 13 amino acids. This chain's CDR3 is CASSQQSGYGYTF. The CDR3 nucleotides are TGCGCCAGCAGCCAGCAAAGCGGCTATGGCTACACCTTC.

The rearrangement joins TRBV19 to TRBJ1-1; 7 bases match TRBD1. Germline assignment: CDR1 LNHDA and CDR2 SQIVND (reference sequence). V gave up 4 bases and J gave up 6 bases; unmatched junction bases: 20. The CDR3 is 18 amino acids. The CDR3 is CASSTPPRGWDVVAEAFF. CDR3 nucleotides: TGTGCCAGTAGTACCCCCCCCAGGGGGTGGGACGTTGTTGCTGAAGCTTTCTTT. The full variable domain, rest sourced from reference TRBV19 and TRBJ1-1, is DGGITQSPKYLFRKEGQNVTLSCEQNLNHDAMYWYRQDPGQGLRLIYYSQIVNDFQKGDIAEGYSVSREKKESFPLTVTSAQKNPTAFYLCASSTPPRGWDVVAEAFFGQGTRLTVV.

The chain couples TRBV28 to TRBJ1-5; 11 bases match TRBD1. This CDR3 comprises 15 residues. Trimming took 8 bases from V and 5 from J; bases not matched to a gene: 8. Germline V gene sequence: CDR1 MDHEN, CDR2 SYDVKM. CDR3 protein: CASRQDRGQYQPQHF. DNA for the CDR3: TGTGCCAGCCGCCAGGACAGGGGGCAGTATCAGCCCCAGCATTTT.

The J gene is TRBJ1-1, the V gene TRBV7-8; D might be TRBD1 (6 bases). Deletions cut 7 bases from V and 4 bases from J, with 13 bases between. Germline V gene lookup returns CDR1 SGHVS and CDR2 FQNEAQ. CDR3 size: 13 residues. CDR3 region: CASTQGYATEAFF. In DNA form, the CDR3 reads TGTGCCAGCACCCAGGGGTACGCCACTGAAGCTTTCTTT.

J is TRBJ2-7 and V is TRBV6-5, with 7 bases that match TRBD1. This CDR3 has 14 amino acids. With 5 bases clipped from V and 7 bases from J, the junction kept 11 bases outside the gene matches. Germline assignment: CDR1 MNHEY and CDR2 SVGAGI. The CDR3 reads CASSTTGTANEQYF. In nucleotides, the CDR3 is TGTGCCAGCAGTACCACCGGGACAGCTAATGAGCAGTACTTC.

This clone was recorded a few times. The chain uses TRBV30 and TRBJ1-3; D is undetermined. Trimming stripped 2 bases from V and 0 bases from J, with 2 bases between. Germline lookup yields CDR1 GTSNPN and CDR2 SVGIG (reference sequence). The CDR3 loop spans 12 amino acids. As DNA, the CDR3 is TGTGCCTGGAGTCACTCTGGAAACACCATATATTTT. This encodes CAWSHSGNTIYF.

The rearrangement joins TRBV5-8 to TRBJ1-1, with D hard to call. CDR1 is SGHTS and CDR2 is YDEGEE in the germline V gene. The CDR3 runs to 13 residues. V shed 4 bases and J shed 7 bases, with 14 bases lying between them. The CDR3 DNA reads as TGTGCCAGCAGCGGTAGCTGGGGAGTTGAAGCTTTCTTT. Translation gives CASSGSWGVEAFF.

The chain has TRBV19 and TRBJ1-5, with a tentative D call TRBD1 (6 bases). The ends were cut back, 4 bases at V and 1 base at J, with 14 bases in the middle. The CDR3 has 16 residues. CDR1 and CDR2 from the germline V gene are LNHDA and SQIVND (reference sequence). The CDR3 sequence: CASSKTPQGSNQPQHF. For the CDR3, the DNA is TGTGCCAGTAGTAAAACCCCCCAGGGGAGCAATCAGCCCCAGCATTTT.

The chain uses TRBV9 and TRBJ2-7; 9 nucleotides agree with TRBD1. Germline trimming cut 3 bases from V and 2 bases from J; bases unmatched to any gene: 6. Germline V gene sequence: CDR1 SGDLS, CDR2 YYNGEE. This CDR3 spans 15 amino acids. The CDR3 DNA sequence: TGTGCCAGCAGCGCAGCTACAGGGGGCGCCTACGAGCAGTACTTC. Amino acid sequence: CASSAATGGAYEQYF. Full variable domain (remainder filled in from reference TRBV9 and TRBJ2-7): DSGVTQTPKHLITATGQRVTLRCSPRSGDLSVYWYQQSLDQGLQFLIQYYNGEERAKGNILERFSAQQFPDLHSELNLSSLELGDSALYFCASSAATGGAYEQYFGPGTRLTVT.

The gene calls are TRBV28 and TRBJ2-5; 12 bases agree with TRBD2. From germline, CDR1 is MDHEN and CDR2 SYDVKM. V was clipped by 6 bases and J by 7 bases; unmatched bases: 15. This CDR3 is built from 17 residues. Here the CDR3 reads CASSPGGLAGSFGTQYF. The CDR3 DNA sequence: TGTGCCAGCAGCCCGGGAGGACTAGCGGGAAGTTTTGGGACCCAGTACTTC.

V and J are TRBV4-2 and TRBJ1-2; the D gene is possibly TRBD1 (6 bases). Germline V CDR1 and CDR2: LGHNA, YNFKEQ. Deletions cut 1 base from V and 2 bases from J, with 8 bases between. The CDR3 runs to 14 residues. The CDR3 DNA reads TGTGCCAGCAGCCAAGCAGGGGCCAACTATGGCTACACCTTC. Its translation: CASSQAGANYGYTF.

The chain employs TRBV30 and TRBJ1-4, with D perhaps matching TRBD1 (6 bases). V was trimmed by 3 bases and J by 7 bases, leaving 18 bases between them. Looked up from germline, CDR1 is GTSNPN and CDR2 is SVGIG (reference sequence). The CDR3 is 15 residues long. The CDR3 spells CAWSLAWQGPEKLFF. CDR3 nucleotides: TGTGCCTGGAGCCTCGCCTGGCAGGGGCCTGAAAAACTGTTTTTT. Full variable domain (missing parts from reference TRBV30 and TRBJ1-4): SQTIHQWPATLVQPVGSPLSLECTVEGTSNPNLYWYRQAAGRGLQLLFYSVGIGQISSEVPQNLSASRPQDRQFILSSKKLLLSDSGFYLCAWSLAWQGPEKLFFGSGTQLSVL.

This clone has just one count. The gene calls are TRBV5-4 and TRBJ1-2; 8 nucleotides line up with TRBD1. This CDR3 has 14 residues. J was trimmed by 2 bases and V by 1 base; bases with no gene match: 1. CDR1 and CDR2 (germline): SGHNT, YYREEE (reference sequence). The CDR3 DNA follows: TGTGCCAGCAGCTTGCAGGGGGCAAACTATGGCTACACCTTC. Its translation is CASSLQGANYGYTF.

The chain uses TRBV19 and TRBJ2-3; 7 bases agree with TRBD1. The CDR3 contains 14 residues. The germline gives CDR1 LNHDA, CDR2 SQIVND (reference sequence). V shed 7 bases and J 10 bases; nucleotides not matched to a gene: 14. CDR3 coding DNA: TGTGCCAGTACCCCGGGACAGACTCACCAGGCGCAGTATTTT. It codes for CASTPGQTHQAQYF.

This chain uses TRBV7-6 with TRBJ2-2; 7 bases are shared with TRBD1. Per the germline V gene, CDR1 is SGHVS and CDR2 is FNYEAQ. There are 13 residues in the CDR3. The V gene end was trimmed by 6 bases and the J gene end by 7 bases; junction bases not matched to a gene: 5. CDR3 coding DNA: TGTGCCAGCAGAACAGGGGTGGGCGGGGAGCTGTTTTTT. Protein product: CASRTGVGGELFF.

The chain employs TRBV7-9 and TRBJ2-5; D remains unclear. Trimming took 4 bases from V and 5 from J, leaving 8 bases between them. The CDR3 contains 12 residues. CDR1 and CDR2 from the germline V gene are SEHNR and FQNEAQ (reference sequence). DNA for the CDR3: TGTGCCAGCAGCTCCCCTCCCGAGACCCAGTACTTC. It specifies CASSSPPETQYF. The variable domain in full, with the rest retrieved from reference TRBV7-9 and TRBJ2-5, is DTGVSQNPRHKITKRGQNVTFRCDPISEHNRLYWYRQTLGQGPEFLTYFQNEAQLEKSRLLSDRFSAERPKGSFSTLEIQRTEQGDSAMYLCASSSPPETQYFGPGTRLLVL.

This chain links TRBV6-4 with TRBJ1-1; 7 bases match TRBD1. After removal of 5 bases from V and 5 bases from J, the junction contained 5 bases not matched to a gene. Germline CDR1 reads MRHNA; CDR2 reads SNTAGT. The CDR3 covers 13 residues. The CDR3 DNA reads as TGTGCCAGCAGTCAGACAGGGAAGACTGAAGCTTTCTTT. Its translation: CASSQTGKTEAFF.

V usage is TRBV2 and J usage is TRBJ1-2; 11 bases map to TRBD1. The germline V gene encodes CDR1 SNHLY and CDR2 FYNNEI. The CDR3 is made up of 14 amino acids. Unmatched junction bases numbered 4, after V lost 4 bases and J lost 6 bases. The CDR3, as DNA: TGTGCCAGCAGTGGTCCGGGACAGGGGGATGGCTACACCTTC. This codes for CASSGPGQGDGYTF. The whole variable domain, filled in from reference TRBV2 and TRBJ1-2, reads EPEVTQTPSHQVTQMGQEVILRCVPISNHLYFYWYRQILGQKVEFLVSFYNNEISEKSEIFDDQFSVERPDGSNFTLKIRSTKLEDSAMYFCASSGPGQGDGYTFGSGTRLTVV.

This sequence joins TRBV5-1 and TRBJ1-3, with no clear D. The V gene's germline CDR1 is SGHRS and CDR2 YFSETQ. V gave up 1 base and J gave up 0 bases, with 8 bases separating them. The CDR3 length is 15 residues. The CDR3 nucleotides are TGCGCCAGCAGCTTGACAGCTTACTCTGGAAACACCATATATTTT. Its translation is CASSLTAYSGNTIYF.

The gene calls are TRBV27 and TRBJ1-5, with 9 nucleotides matching TRBD1. The CDR3 spans 14 residues. The V gene end was trimmed by 6 bases and the J gene end by 6 bases; junction bases not matched to a gene: 6. CDR1 and CDR2 from the germline V gene are MNHEY and SMNVEV (reference sequence). CDR3 amino acids: CASSRDRAGQPQHF. The CDR3 nucleotides read TGTGCCAGCAGCCGGGACAGGGCTGGTCAGCCCCAGCATTTT.

The rearrangement links TRBV30 to TRBJ1-1; D gene unclear. The CDR3 runs to 13 residues. Germline V gives CDR1 GTSNPN, CDR2 SVGIG (reference sequence). The V end lost 7 bases, the J end lost 3 bases, and 15 bases lay between the germline ends. The CDR3 DNA follows: TGTGCCTTCAATAAGGGAGCCGACACTGAAGCTTTCTTT. This gives the protein CAFNKGADTEAFF.

This clone was seen a handful of times. The chain uses TRBV25-1 and TRBJ1-5; possibly TRBD1 for D (5 bases). V lost 3 bases, J lost 4 bases, and 13 bases lay in between. The CDR3 length is 15 residues. CDR1 is MGHDK, CDR2 SYGVNS, per germline. The CDR3 DNA reads as TGTGCCAGCAGTGAGGGGCCCGTCAGTAATCAGCCCCAGCATTTT. Protein: CASSEGPVSNQPQHF.